The sequence of this T cell receptor (beta chain) was determined in a study of CD8+ T cells in alopecia areata. cDNA reverse transcribed from extracted RNA served as the sequencing template. Assay used: immunoSEQ multiplex PCR; TCRdb lists only in-frame clones, some missing. The profile covers approximately 100,000 clones, with just under 60% appearing a single time and about 17% taken by the ten largest. Treatment given: oral pan-JAK inhibitor, 5-10 mg twice daily. PBMCs, the starting material, were the source of sorted CD4+ and CD8+ T cells. Trimming took 1 base from V and 2 from J, leaving 9 bases between them. The CDR3 is 14 residues long. Per the germline V gene, CDR1 is MGHRA and CDR2 is YSYEKL.

This sequence originates from a human donor with alopecia areata. The sample was CD8+ T cells sorted from blood, taken at approximately week 56, from a patient treated with tofacitinib. This chain joins TRBV4-1 and TRBJ2-7; D is unresolved. CDR3 nucleotide sequence: TGCGCCAGCAGCCAAGTTTCGGGCACCTACGAGCAGTACTTC. Protein sequence: CASSQVSGTYEQYF.